This T cell receptor beta chain was recorded in a study of T cell responses to AZD1222 COVID-19 vaccine (dated by TCRdb to about 2021). Some background on the complete study: AZD1222 recipients with second doses at about 4 weeks or about 12 weeks were pooled, because spike-specific TCR depth and breadth did not differ between schedules. TCR sequencing covered 230 or so trial participants: about 210 given two doses of AZD1222 and approximately 26 given two doses of MenACWY control vaccine. Trial participants were enrolled by age into subgroups of 18-55, 56-69 and 70-plus years, and around 150, 28 and 57 TCR-sequenced participants, respectively, were included in these subgroups. Paper-wide results and their limitations: CD4 TCRs associated with the vaccine covered the entire spike protein, and the dominant responses were in regions 160-218 and 743-854. Conclusions about previously exposed vaccinees are limited, since just 5 to 7 AZD1222 recipients were seropositive for SARS-CoV-2 at baseline. Nearly half of unique spike-specific TCRs reportedly recognized epitopes outside regions mutated in the B.1.351 and B.1.1.7 variants. After two AZD1222 doses, both the breadth and the depth of spike-specific TCRs were significantly higher than at day 0 and than in MenACWY recipients. Participants were mostly white British and included more females than males, and it was suggested by the authors that clonal diversity may have been underestimated. The 56-69-year group was small, and its depth increase did not reach significance, likely because of low power. No day 14 peak-response samples were available, so repertoires were characterized only after the peak T cell response.

A note on this clone: The clone's antigen remains unknown. No base quality information exists; no much larger clone differs at one position.

The CDR3 regions of human TCRbeta chains were subjected to immunosequencing. For the original study's pipeline: Repertoire TCRs were checked for matches against a reference library of SARS-CoV-2-specific TCRs that had been generated using the MIRA antigen-specificity platform. Breadth was defined as the fraction of unique TCRs that were SARS-CoV-2-associated. Depth was defined as the fraction of total T cells that were SARS-CoV-2-associated. Using the MIRA data, every spike-specific TCR was mapped to the spike region that the TCR reacted to and assigned to either a CD4 or a CD8 class. Log10-transformed breadth and depth values were compared by one-way ANOVA with Sidak's multiple comparisons tests. TCRdb stores this immuneACCESS table with in-frame sequences only. Part of the clones is absent; in the studies checked, under half of the shortfall reflects unresolved V genes, and no reason is known for the rest. That table gives V, J and clone size, and the DNA gave D and trimming. Within this sample are 95,000 to 100,000 clones, with roughly 90% of them counted one time only. The ten largest make up about 26% of the sample.

Including cysteine and phenylalanine, the CDR3 has 11 amino acids. Only the CDR3 part of the read is kept: 33 bases, read in frame from the first base. CDR1 and CDR2, looked up from the germline V gene, are MDHEN and SYDVKM. The label giving this sample's time point can be read as: baseline before first vaccination. The vaccinee samples were drawn from two UK trials, COV001 and COV002, one of which was a single-blind randomized controlled phase 2/3 trial testing AZD1222 (ChAdOx1 nCoV-19) in healthy adults. Trial participant PBMC samples were collected at day 0 and day 28 after the second dose for TCRbeta chain sequencing.

The material was peripheral blood, obtained on day 0 of AZD1222 vaccination. The sequence joins TRBV28 to TRBJ2-7; TRBD2 matches 9 bases in the middle. This TCR derives from an adult in good health. The DNA reads as follows: TGTGTTAGCGGGAGTGGGTACGAGCAGTACTTC. Its protein product is CVSGSGYEQYF.